The 11 T cell receptor beta chains below all came from one sample that was sequenced in a study of blood T cell repertoires in COVID-19. The protocol was immunoSEQ multiplex PCR, while the TCRdb copy is restricted to in-frame clones and leaves out a portion. The data hold 100,000 to 150,000 clones, with 65% to 85% observed a single time. The sample comprised peripheral blood. The receptors shown here come from a woman in her sixties or seventies with acute or convalescent COVID-19.

The chain has TRBV3-1 (or the pseudogene TRBV3-2) and TRBJ2-7; TRBD2 agrees at 9 bases. The germline V gene has CDR1 LGHDT and CDR2 YNNKEL (reference sequence). The CDR3 has 16 residues. Trimming cost V 1 base and J 2 bases; bases outside gene matches: 6. The CDR3 DNA sequence: TGTGCCAGCAGCCAAGGGGCAGCGGGGGGCCCCTACGAGCAGTACGTC. Its translation is CASSQGAAGGPYEQYV.

V and J are TRBV3-1 (or the pseudogene TRBV3-2) and TRBJ1-4; D might be TRBD1 (5 bases). CDR3 length: 12 amino acids. The germline V gene encodes CDR1 LGHDT and CDR2 YNNKEL (reference sequence). V was pared by 2 bases and J by 8 bases, with 6 bases between. For the CDR3, the DNA is TGTGCCAGCAGCCAAAACAGGGAAAAACTGTTTTTT. Translating it yields CASSQNREKLFF.

The chain employs TRBV12-2 and TRBJ1-2; the D call of TRBD1 is as the table states it, not checked on the DNA. TRBV12-2 is a listed pseudogene. This CDR3 spans 17 amino acids. The CDR3 spells CASRCDSRTGVDYGYTF. As DNA, the CDR3 is TGTGCAAGTCGCTGTGACAGCCGGACAGGGGTAGACTATGGCTACACCTTC.

This clone showed up just a few times. The V gene is TRBV5-6, the J gene TRBJ1-6; maybe TRBD1 (5 bases). The germline V gene encodes CDR1 SGHDT and CDR2 YYEEEE. The V end lost 2 bases, the J end lost 10 bases, and 13 bases lay between the germline ends. CDR3 length: 14 amino acids. CDR3 amino acids: CASSFGQGNSPLHF. CDR3 nucleotide sequence: TGTGCCAGCAGCTTTGGTCAGGGAAACTCACCCCTCCACTTT. The whole variable domain, remainder taken from reference TRBV5-6 and TRBJ1-6, is DAGVTQSPTHLIKTRGQQVTLRCSPKSGHDTVSWYQQALGQGPQFIFQYYEEEERQRGNFPDRFSGHQFPNYSSELNVNALLLGDSALYLCASSFGQGNSPLHFGNGTRLTVT.

This clone appeared a few times. The chain is built from TRBV7-2 and TRBJ1-5; 8 nucleotides agree with TRBD1. Germline CDR1 is SGHTA and CDR2 is FQGNSA. V lost 5 bases, J lost 2 bases, and 5 bases stayed unmatched. The CDR3 sequence is 15 residues long. CDR3 protein: CASSLDRGGNQPQHF. The CDR3 bases are TGTGCCAGCAGCCTAGACAGGGGCGGCAATCAGCCCCAGCATTTT.

This chain links TRBV9 with TRBJ1-6, with unresolved D. Germline V lookup: CDR1 SGDLS, CDR2 YYNGEE. The CDR3 has 13 residues. V was clipped by 0 bases and J by 7 bases, with 5 bases between them. CDR3 sequence (DNA): TGTGCCAGCAGCGTAGCTTCCAATTCACCCCTCCACTTT. It codes for CASSVASNSPLHF.

This chain joins TRBV6-6 and TRBJ1-2, with D hard to call. The germline V and J ends were trimmed by 5 bases and 5 bases, with 3 bases remaining between them. Germline assignment: CDR1 MNHNY and CDR2 SVGAGI (reference sequence). The CDR3 is 10 amino acids. CDR3 residues: CASSTYGYTF. DNA for the CDR3: TGTGCCAGCAGTACATATGGCTACACCTTC.

This chain joins TRBV19 and TRBJ2-7; D remains ambiguous. The CDR3 contains 15 residues. Trimming cost V 2 bases and J 5 bases, with 16 bases left between them. From germline, CDR1 is LNHDA and CDR2 SQIVND (reference sequence). The CDR3 region is CASSIRQGPWNEQYF. The CDR3 DNA reads as TGTGCCAGTAGTATACGACAAGGCCCCTGGAACGAGCAGTACTTC.

The chain uses TRBV27 and TRBJ1-5; TRBD1 agrees at 7 bases. Germline V gene sequence: CDR1 MNHEY, CDR2 SMNVEV (reference sequence). Unmatched junction bases numbered 16, after V lost 2 bases and J lost 3 bases. The length of the CDR3 is 19 residues. The DNA for the CDR3 is TGTGCCAGCAGTTTAAAAGACCGACGGTGGGACAGTCACAATCAGCCCCAGCATTTT. Translation: CASSLKDRRWDSHNQPQHF.

V usage is TRBV7-2 and J usage is TRBJ2-5; the D gene is possibly TRBD1 (6 bases). Trimming shortened V by 4 bases and J by 4 bases, and 13 bases separated the two germline ends. CDR3 length: 14 amino acids. The V gene's germline CDR1 is SGHTA and CDR2 FQGNSA. The CDR3 sequence: CASSYPTGVETQYF. The CDR3 nucleotides read TGTGCCAGCAGCTACCCGACAGGTGTAGAGACCCAGTACTTC.

The rearrangement links TRBV3-1 (or the pseudogene TRBV3-2) to TRBJ1-1, with D possibly matching TRBD1 (5 bases). The CDR3 has 16 residues. Deletions cut 4 bases from V and 4 bases from J, with 19 bases between. Germline V lookup: CDR1 LGHDT, CDR2 YNNKEL (reference sequence). The CDR3 region is CASSPRPGGVATEAFF. The CDR3 DNA reads TGTGCCAGCAGCCCCCGCCCGGGGGGGGTAGCCACTGAAGCTTTCTTT.